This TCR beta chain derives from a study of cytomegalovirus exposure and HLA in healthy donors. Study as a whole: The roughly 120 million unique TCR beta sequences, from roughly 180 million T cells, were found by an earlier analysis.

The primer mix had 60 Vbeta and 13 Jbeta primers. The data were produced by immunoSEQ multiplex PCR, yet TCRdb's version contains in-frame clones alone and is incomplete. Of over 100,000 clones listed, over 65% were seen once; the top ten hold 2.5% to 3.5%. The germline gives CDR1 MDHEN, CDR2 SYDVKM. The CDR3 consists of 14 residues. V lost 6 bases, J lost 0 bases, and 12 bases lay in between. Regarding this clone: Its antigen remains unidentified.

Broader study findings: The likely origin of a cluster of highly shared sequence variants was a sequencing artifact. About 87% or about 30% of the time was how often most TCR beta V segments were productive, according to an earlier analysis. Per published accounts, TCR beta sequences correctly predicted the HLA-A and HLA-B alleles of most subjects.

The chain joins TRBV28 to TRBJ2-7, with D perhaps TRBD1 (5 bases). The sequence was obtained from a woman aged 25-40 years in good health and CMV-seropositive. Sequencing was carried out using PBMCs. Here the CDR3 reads CASSPGKSSYEQYF. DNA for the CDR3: TGTGCCAGCAGCCCAGGGAAGTCCTCCTACGAGCAGTACTTC.